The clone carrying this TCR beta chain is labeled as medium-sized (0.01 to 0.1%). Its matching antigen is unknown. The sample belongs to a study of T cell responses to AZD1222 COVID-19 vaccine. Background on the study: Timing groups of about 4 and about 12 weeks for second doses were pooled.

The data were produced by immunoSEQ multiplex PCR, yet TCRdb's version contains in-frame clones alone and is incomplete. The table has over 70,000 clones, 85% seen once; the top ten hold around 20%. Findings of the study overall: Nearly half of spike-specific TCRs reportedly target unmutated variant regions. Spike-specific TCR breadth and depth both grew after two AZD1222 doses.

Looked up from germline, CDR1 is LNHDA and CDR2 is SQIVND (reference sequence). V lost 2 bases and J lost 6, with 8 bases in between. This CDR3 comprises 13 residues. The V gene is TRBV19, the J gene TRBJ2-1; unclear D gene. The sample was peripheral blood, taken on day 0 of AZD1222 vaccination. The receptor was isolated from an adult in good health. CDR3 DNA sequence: TGTGCCAGTAGTATATCAGGTTTCAATGAGCAGTTCTTC. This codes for CASSISGFNEQFF.